The present T cell receptor (beta chain) was sequenced within a study of response to subunit inactivated influenza vaccine. As to this clonotype: What it binds is not known.

Whole-study results and caveats: Authors proposed each seasonal influenza vaccination draws in few new T cells.

The CDR3 runs 13 residues. Germline CDR1 reads SGHAT; CDR2 reads FQDESV (reference sequence). The germline V and J ends were trimmed by 3 bases and 11 bases, with 16 bases remaining between them. MiXCR, run by TCRdb on the RT-PCR reads, gives a single entry per CDR3 protein. Of around 520,000 distinct CDR3 sequences listed, roughly 12% are singletons. Sample: PBMCs from blood, taken on the day of vaccination. This clonotype was sampled from a man aged 45-65 years who received an inactivated influenza vaccine. The J gene is TRBJ1-1, the V gene TRBV11-1; D is unresolved. The CDR3 sequence is CASSFEATGVAFF. DNA of the CDR3: TGTGCCAGCAGCTTTGAGGCCACGGGTGTGGCTTTCTTT.